Presented here are 23 T cell receptor beta chains from one specimen sequenced in a study. TCRdb itself ran the RT-PCR reads through MiXCR, one entry per CDR3 protein. The sample carries around 700,000 distinct CDR3 sequences, approximately 15% recorded once. Sequences were obtained from memory CD4+ T cells from blood. The receptors shown here come from a female donor in good health, serving as a healthy control.

This clonotype was detected ten times or more. The chain couples TRBV12-3 or TRBV12-4 to TRBJ2-1; weak D call: TRBD1 (5 bases). The ends were cut back, 5 bases at V and 2 bases at J, with 10 bases in the middle. The CDR3 loop spans 14 amino acids. The chain's CDR3 is CASSIQGPYNEQFF. For the CDR3, the DNA is TGTGCCAGCAGTATTCAGGGCCCCTACAATGAGCAGTTCTTC.

For this clonotype: This may come from a read error, since a much larger clone is one base off. The chain uses TRBV10-2 and TRBJ1-2; 8 positions match TRBD1. V shed 10 bases, J shed 2 bases, and the junction held 9 bases outside the gene matches. Germline assignment: CDR1 WSHSY and CDR2 SAAADI. The CDR3 sequence is 14 residues long. CDR3 in amino acids: CAIRDRQNNYGYTF. The CDR3 DNA reads TGCGCCATCCGGGACAGGCAAAACAACTATGGCTACACCTTC.

This clonotype showed up many times. The rearrangement links TRBV9 to TRBJ1-6, with 7 bases lining up with TRBD1. The length of the CDR3 is 14 residues. The V gene's germline CDR1 is SGDLS and CDR2 YYNGEE. V lost 4 bases to trimming and J lost 9 bases; unmatched junction nucleotides: 7. The CDR3 reads CASSQGQAISPLHF. The CDR3, as DNA: TGTGCCAGCAGCCAAGGACAGGCCATTTCACCCCTCCACTTT.

This clonotype was counted between two and nine times. V gene TRBV4-1 combines with J gene TRBJ2-2; 8 bases match TRBD2. CDR3 size: 17 residues. V dropped 1 base and J dropped 5; count of bases not matched to a gene: 9. Germline V CDR1 and CDR2: MGHRA, YSYEKL. CDR3 coding DNA: TGCGCCAGCAGCCAAGCGACCAGCGGGAGCTTTACCGGGGAGCTGTTTTTT. Protein product: CASSQATSGSFTGELFF.

This clonotype came up many times. The chain has TRBV20-1 and TRBJ2-1; 9 positions agree with TRBD2. The CDR3 runs to 15 residues. Per the germline V gene, CDR1 is DFQATT and CDR2 is SNEGSKA (reference sequence). The junction had 5 bases not matched to a gene; V was cut back by 1 base and J by 4 bases. CDR3 sequence reads: CSARAFSGGYNEQFF. CDR3 DNA: TGCAGTGCTAGAGCCTTTAGCGGGGGATACAATGAGCAGTTCTTC.

The CDR3 DNA reads as TGTGCCAGCAGTGCAGGGACCTATAATTCACCCCTCCACTTT. Translation: CASSAGTYNSPLHF. V is TRBV6-6 and J is TRBJ1-6; perhaps TRBD1 as D (5 bases). Germline V gives CDR1 MNHNY, CDR2 SVGAGI (reference sequence). The V end lost 5 bases, the J end lost 2 bases, and 7 bases lay between the germline ends. The CDR3 spans 14 residues.

This clonotype has only a few counts. The CDR3 loop is CASSLRGGSAFYEQYF. CDR3 DNA sequence: TGTGCCAGCAGTTTACGCGGGGGCTCGGCGTTCTACGAGCAGTACTTC. The J gene is TRBJ2-7, the V gene TRBV27, with D possibly matching TRBD2 (7 bases). The CDR3 is 16 residues long. CDR1 is MNHEY, CDR2 SMNVEV, per germline (reference sequence). The V and J ends lost 2 bases and 3 bases respectively, with 17 bases between them.

This clonotype was observed a few times. V and J are TRBV27 and TRBJ2-3; D is perhaps TRBD2 (6 bases). V shed 1 base and J shed 6 bases, with 17 bases lying between them. From germline, CDR1 is MNHEY and CDR2 SMNVEV (reference sequence). The CDR3 consists of 16 residues. The CDR3 DNA follows: TGTGCCAGCAGTTTATGGGCGGGAACAAGGGCCGATACGCAGTATTTT. Translation gives CASSLWAGTRADTQYF.

This clonotype was seen repeatedly, ten times or more. The chain has TRBV7-2 and TRBJ2-3; D not certain. The CDR3 spans 14 residues. Germline CDR1 and CDR2: SGHTA and FQGNSA. Between the trimmed V and J ends, which lost 1 base and 2 bases, there was a span of 7 bases. The CDR3 spells CASSLELLTDTQYF. The CDR3 coding sequence is TGTGCCAGCAGCTTAGAACTTCTCACAGATACGCAGTATTTT.

This clonotype was observed at least ten times. V gene TRBV4-3 combines with J gene TRBJ1-5, with D perhaps matching TRBD1 (5 bases). CDR1 LGHNA and CDR2 YSLEER come from the germline V gene. This CDR3 is 15 amino acids long. V was pared by 1 base and J by 7 bases, with 14 bases between. CDR3 protein: CASSQGTGLGQPQHF. CDR3 in DNA: TGCGCCAGCAGCCAAGGAACAGGCCTTGGCCAGCCCCAGCATTTT.

The chain carries TRBV20-1 and TRBJ2-4; TRBD1 matches 12 bases. This CDR3 comprises 14 residues. Germline V gene sequence: CDR1 DFQATT, CDR2 SNEGSKA (reference sequence). The CDR3 loop is CSGTGTGGPDIQYF. CDR3 coding DNA: TGCAGCGGGACCGGGACAGGGGGCCCCGACATTCAGTACTTC.

The V gene is TRBV20-1, the J gene TRBJ1-5, with a weak D call TRBD1 (5 bases). With 1 base removed from V and 4 bases from J, the gap between germline ends came to 11 bases. Germline V gene lookup returns CDR1 DFQATT and CDR2 SNEGSKA (reference sequence). CDR3 length equals 14 residues. In nucleotides, the CDR3 is TGCAGTGCTAGAGTTTTAAGGGGTAATCAGCCCCAGCATTTT. As protein: CSARVLRGNQPQHF.

The genes are TRBV28 and TRBJ2-7, with D possibly matching TRBD1 (6 bases). Trimming took 7 bases from V and 2 from J, leaving 15 bases between them. Germline loops: CDR1 MDHEN, CDR2 SYDVKM. This CDR3 has 14 amino acids. CDR3 loop: CASTDNRATYEQYF. The DNA of the CDR3 is TGTGCCAGCACCGATAACAGGGCGACCTACGAGCAGTACTTC.

V and J are TRBV7-8 and TRBJ1-2, with D unresolved. The CDR3 has 15 residues. CDR1 is SGHVS, CDR2 FQNEAQ, per germline. Deletions cut 5 bases from V and 0 bases from J, with 13 bases between. Here the CDR3 reads CASSVGVSTNYGYTF. For the CDR3, the DNA is TGTGCCAGCAGCGTGGGTGTCTCTACTAACTATGGCTACACCTTC.

This clonotype was observed many times. The chain recombines TRBV10-3 with TRBJ1-5, with D uncertain. The CDR3 contains 14 residues. V was trimmed by 3 bases and J by 7 bases, leaving 13 bases between them. Germline V gene sequence: CDR1 ENHRY, CDR2 SYGVKD. The CDR3 nucleotides are TGTGCCATCAGTGAAGGGCAAAATGGCCAGCCCCAGCATTTT. This sequence encodes CAISEGQNGQPQHF.

This clonotype showed up many times. The V and J genes are TRBV7-2 and TRBJ2-3; 7 bases line up with TRBD2. Germline CDR1 is SGHTA and CDR2 is FQGNSA. V gave up 6 bases and J gave up 2 bases; unmatched junction bases: 2. The CDR3 covers 13 residues. The CDR3 nucleotides are TGTGCCAGCAGGCGGGACTACACAGATACGCAGTATTTT. It specifies CASRRDYTDTQYF.

This clonotype was recorded at least ten times. V and J are TRBV5-5 and TRBJ2-7; tentative D call: TRBD2 (6 bases). Looked up from germline, CDR1 is SGHKS and CDR2 is YYEKEE (reference sequence). This CDR3 is 15 amino acids long. V was shortened by 3 bases and J by 0 bases, with 13 bases between the two germline ends. CDR3 sequence reads: CASSSDAGNSYEQYF. DNA for the CDR3: TGTGCCAGCAGCTCGGACGCGGGGAACTCCTACGAGCAGTACTTC.

J is TRBJ2-7 and V is TRBV30, with 9 bases aligning to TRBD1. The CDR3 length is 14 residues. CDR1 and CDR2 from the germline V gene are GTSNPN and SVGIG (reference sequence). Trimming cost V 2 bases and J 6 bases; bases outside gene matches: 8. The CDR3 coding sequence is TGTGCCTGGAGTACGGGACAGGGTCTGGGCGAGCAGTACTTC. Its protein is CAWSTGQGLGEQYF.

The V and J genes are TRBV7-8 and TRBJ2-7; D gene uncertain. The CDR3 covers 12 residues. Germline CDR1 is SGHVS and CDR2 is FQNEAQ. V was pared by 4 bases and J by 9 bases, with 13 bases between. The CDR3 protein is CASSSTTSGQYF. CDR3 DNA sequence: TGTGCCAGCAGCTCGACGACGTCGGGGCAGTACTTC.

There are a few counts of this clonotype. The V call is TRBV5-1, the J call TRBJ2-6; tentatively, D is TRBD1 (5 bases). V was trimmed by 1 base and J by 0 bases, leaving 8 bases between them. Per germline, CDR1 SGHRS and CDR2 YFSETQ. There are 16 residues in the CDR3. The CDR3 region is CASSLPDSSGANVLTF. CDR3 bases: TGCGCCAGCAGCTTGCCAGACAGCTCTGGGGCCAACGTCCTGACTTTC.

V gene TRBV4-3 combines with J gene TRBJ2-1; TRBD1 aligns across 7 bases. V shed 0 bases, J shed 4 bases, and the junction held 3 bases outside the gene matches. Looked up from germline, CDR1 is LGHNA and CDR2 is YSLEER. The CDR3 spans 15 residues. CDR3 loop: CASSQEGTEYNEQFF. The CDR3 DNA is TGCGCCAGCAGCCAAGAAGGGACAGAATACAATGAGCAGTTCTTC.

This clonotype was seen repeatedly, ten times or more. The chain combines TRBV4-3 with TRBJ1-4; D gene unclear. This CDR3 region has 15 residues. Germline V gene data show CDR1 as LGHNA and CDR2 as YSLEER. Trimming shortened V by 0 bases and J by 10 bases, and 15 bases separated the two germline ends. Here the CDR3 DNA reads TGCGCCAGCAGCCAAGATTTCGGGCCCGCGGGAAAACTGTTTTTT. This translates into CASSQDFGPAGKLFF.

V and J are TRBV5-4 and TRBJ1-1, with D perhaps matching TRBD1 (5 bases). Germline V lookup: CDR1 SGHNT, CDR2 YYREEE (reference sequence). Trimming took 3 bases from V and 3 from J, leaving 18 bases between them. This CDR3 is 16 amino acids long. CDR3 loop: CASSSSLTARDTEAFF. The CDR3 nucleotides are TGTGCCAGCAGCTCATCCCTGACAGCAAGGGACACTGAAGCTTTCTTT.